Listed below are T cell receptor beta chains from one sample, sequenced in a study of CD8 T cells in ankylosing spondylitis. One entry per CDR3 protein results from TCRdb running MiXCR on the 5' RACE reads. The table lists under 250,000 distinct CDR3 sequences, about 10% of them singletons. Sample: blood, either unsorted or a sorted T cell fraction (not recorded which). Receptors originate from a male donor with ankylosing spondylitis or in good health (not recorded which). Both conserved end residues are part of each CDR3. D genes are given only for firm matches. Clone size is shown for a subset of rows, as once, few, many or a class of expanded clone.

V gene: TRBV18; J gene: TRBJ1-1; clone size: few; D gene: .; CDR3 protein: CASSPRGVTEAFF; CDR3 DNA: TGTGCCAGCTCACCTAGAGGGGTTACTGAAGCTTTCTTT
V gene: TRBV12-3/TRBV12-4; J gene: TRBJ1-1; clone size: many; D gene: .; CDR3 protein: CASSFPGPNTEAFF; CDR3 DNA: TGTGCCAGCAGTTTCCCCGGACCGAACACTGAAGCTTTCTTT
V gene: TRBV4-2; J gene: TRBJ2-1; clone size: many; D gene: TRBD2; CDR3 protein: CASSQVAGPSGLNEQFF; CDR3 DNA: TGTGCCAGCAGCCAAGTTGCAGGGCCTAGCGGACTCAATGAGCAGTTCTTC
V gene: TRBV7-8; J gene: TRBJ1-5; clone size: few; D gene: TRBD1; CDR3 protein: CASSLDRVRSLNQPQHF; CDR3 DNA: TGTGCCAGCAGCCTAGACAGGGTTAGGTCTCTTAATCAGCCCCAGCATTTT
V gene: TRBV12-3/TRBV12-4; J gene: TRBJ1-1; clone size: many; D gene: .; CDR3 protein: CASSMGRNTEAFF; CDR3 DNA: TGTGCCAGCAGTATGGGACGGAACACTGAAGCTTTCTTT
V gene: TRBV12-3/TRBV12-4; J gene: TRBJ2-7; clone size: many; D gene: .; CDR3 protein: CASSRIYEQYF; CDR3 DNA: TGTGCCAGCAGCCGGATCTACGAGCAGTACTTC
V gene: TRBV12-3/TRBV12-4; J gene: TRBJ1-2; clone size: many; D gene: .; CDR3 protein: CASSLATANYGYTF; CDR3 DNA: TGTGCCAGCAGTTTAGCAACAGCTAACTATGGCTACACCTTC
V gene: TRBV30; J gene: TRBJ1-1; clone size: .; D gene: .; CDR3 protein: CAWSASGNTEAFF; CDR3 DNA: TGTGCCTGGAGCGCCAGCGGGAACACTGAAGCTTTCTTT
V gene: TRBV7-8; J gene: TRBJ2-1; clone size: many; D gene: TRBD2; CDR3 protein: CASSTGTSGKAGFF; CDR3 DNA: TGTGCCAGCAGCACCGGGACTAGCGGGAAGGCTGGGTTCTTC
V gene: TRBV10-3; J gene: TRBJ2-6; clone size: .; D gene: .; CDR3 protein: CAISQTASGANVLTF; CDR3 DNA: TGTGCCATCAGCCAGACAGCCTCTGGGGCCAACGTCCTGACTTTC
V gene: TRBV7-3; J gene: TRBJ2-1; clone size: few; D gene: TRBD1; CDR3 protein: CASSSPGTGHNEQFF; CDR3 DNA: TGTGCCAGCAGCTCTCCCGGGACAGGGCACAATGAGCAGTTCTTC
V gene: TRBV12-3/TRBV12-4; J gene: TRBJ2-7; clone size: many; D gene: TRBD2; CDR3 protein: CASSRGLAGRHEQYF; CDR3 DNA: TGTGCCAGCAGCCGAGGACTAGCGGGAAGGCACGAGCAGTACTTC
V gene: TRBV10-3; J gene: TRBJ2-1; clone size: few; D gene: .; CDR3 protein: CAISGTVDNEQFF; CDR3 DNA: TGTGCCATCAGTGGGACAGTCGACAATGAGCAGTTCTTC
V gene: TRBV9; J gene: TRBJ2-7; clone size: many; D gene: TRBD2; CDR3 protein: CASSVGISGRAGDEQYF; CDR3 DNA: TGTGCCAGCAGCGTAGGAATAAGCGGGAGGGCAGGAGACGAGCAGTACTTC
V gene: TRBV2; J gene: TRBJ2-3; clone size: few; D gene: .; CDR3 protein: CASKVNSASFSDTQYF; CDR3 DNA: TGTGCCAGCAAGGTTAATTCGGCTTCGTTCTCAGATACGCAGTATTTT
V gene: TRBV3-1; J gene: TRBJ2-7; clone size: .; D gene: .; CDR3 protein: CASSLFGSPGIQQYF; CDR3 DNA: TGTGCCAGCAGCCTCTTCGGCTCCCCCGGTATCCAGCAGTACTTC
V gene: TRBV6-1; J gene: TRBJ1-1; clone size: .; D gene: .; CDR3 protein: CASSPVTINTEAFF; CDR3 DNA: TGTGCCAGCAGCCCGGTGACCATAAACACTGAAGCTTTCTTT
V gene: TRBV20-1; J gene: TRBJ1-1; clone size: many; D gene: .; CDR3 protein: CSARLQDRDTEAFF; CDR3 DNA: TGCAGTGCTAGATTACAAGACCGGGACACTGAAGCTTTCTTT
V gene: TRBV5-4; J gene: TRBJ2-7; clone size: .; D gene: .; CDR3 protein: CASSLAEQPYEQYF; CDR3 DNA: TGTGCCAGCAGCTTGGCCGAGCAGCCGTACGAGCAGTACTTC
V gene: TRBV20-1; J gene: TRBJ1-3; clone size: many; D gene: .; CDR3 protein: CSAETGNTIYF; CDR3 DNA: TGCAGTGCGGAGACAGGAAACACCATATATTTT
V gene: TRBV7-9; J gene: TRBJ1-2; clone size: .; D gene: .; CDR3 protein: CASTQVGHYGYTF; CDR3 DNA: TGTGCCAGCACCCAAGTTGGGCACTATGGCTACACCTTC
V gene: TRBV6-1; J gene: TRBJ2-1; clone size: .; D gene: .; CDR3 protein: CASSEGAGRNEQFF; CDR3 DNA: TGTGCCAGCAGTGAAGGGGCAGGGAGGAATGAGCAGTTCTTC
V gene: TRBV5-1; J gene: TRBJ2-1; clone size: many; D gene: .; CDR3 protein: CASSLVRGIYNEQFF; CDR3 DNA: TGCGCCAGCAGCTTGGTCAGGGGAATCTACAATGAGCAGTTCTTC
V gene: TRBV7-2; J gene: TRBJ2-1; clone size: few; D gene: .; CDR3 protein: CASRSTPDQKHEQFF; CDR3 DNA: TGTGCCAGCAGGTCGACGCCGGACCAGAAACATGAGCAGTTCTTC
V gene: TRBV29-1; J gene: TRBJ2-3; clone size: .; D gene: TRBD1; CDR3 protein: CSAATGATDTQYF; CDR3 DNA: TGCAGCGCCGCAACAGGGGCCACAGATACGCAGTATTTT
V gene: TRBV20-1; J gene: TRBJ1-5; clone size: .; D gene: .; CDR3 protein: CSASDRFSNQPQHF; CDR3 DNA: TGCAGTGCTTCCGACAGGTTCAGCAATCAGCCCCAGCATTTT
V gene: TRBV5-1; J gene: TRBJ2-3; clone size: few; D gene: .; CDR3 protein: CASSLEGRRYF; CDR3 DNA: TGCGCCAGCAGCTTGGAGGGCCGGAGGTATTTT
V gene: TRBV25-1; J gene: TRBJ2-1; clone size: many; D gene: .; CDR3 protein: CASGVDSYNEQFF; CDR3 DNA: TGTGCCAGCGGAGTAGACTCCTACAATGAGCAGTTCTTC
V gene: TRBV7-8; J gene: TRBJ1-4; clone size: few; D gene: .; CDR3 protein: CASSLATAAFEKLFF; CDR3 DNA: TGTGCCAGCAGCTTAGCCACGGCGGCTTTTGAAAAACTGTTTTTT
V gene: TRBV5-1; J gene: TRBJ2-7; clone size: many; D gene: .; CDR3 protein: CASSLDQGGEQYF; CDR3 DNA: TGCGCCAGCAGCTTGGATCAGGGCGGCGAGCAGTACTTC
V gene: TRBV4-1; J gene: TRBJ2-3; clone size: many; D gene: .; CDR3 protein: CASSQDGQADGAQYF; CDR3 DNA: TGCGCCAGCAGCCAAGATGGCCAGGCGGATGGGGCGCAGTATTTT
V gene: TRBV10-3; J gene: TRBJ2-2; clone size: many; D gene: .; CDR3 protein: CAISEPPRGFTTTLNTGELFF; CDR3 DNA: TGTGCCATCAGTGAGCCCCCGAGGGGCTTCACCACTACCCTGAACACCGGGGAGCTGTTTTTT
V gene: TRBV11-3; J gene: TRBJ2-1; clone size: .; D gene: .; CDR3 protein: CASSRRGRRPFF; CDR3 DNA: TGTGCCAGCAGTCGCAGGGGGAGGAGGCCGTTCTTC
V gene: TRBV28; J gene: TRBJ1-5; clone size: .; D gene: .; CDR3 protein: CASSGGQGRTQPQHF; CDR3 DNA: TGTGCCAGCAGTGGGGGGCAGGGGCGGACTCAGCCCCAGCATTTT
V gene: TRBV5-1; J gene: TRBJ2-7; clone size: many; D gene: TRBD2; CDR3 protein: CASSLASGMKFYEQYF; CDR3 DNA: TGCGCCAGCAGCTTGGCTAGCGGGATGAAGTTCTACGAGCAGTACTTC
V gene: TRBV3-1; J gene: TRBJ2-7; clone size: few; D gene: .; CDR3 protein: CASSQGSSPGEQYF; CDR3 DNA: TGTGCCAGCAGCCAAGGAAGCAGTCCGGGCGAGCAGTACTTC
V gene: TRBV20-1; J gene: TRBJ2-5; clone size: many; D gene: .; CDR3 protein: CSASDGSQETQYF; CDR3 DNA: TGCAGTGCTAGCGACGGGTCCCAAGAGACCCAGTACTTC
V gene: TRBV5-8; J gene: TRBJ2-5; clone size: many; D gene: .; CDR3 protein: CASSFAGETQYF; CDR3 DNA: TGTGCCAGCAGCTTTGCAGGAGAGACCCAGTACTTC
V gene: TRBV5-1; J gene: TRBJ2-1; clone size: many; D gene: .; CDR3 protein: CASSLGGTSSSYNEQFF; CDR3 DNA: TGCGCCAGCAGCTTGGGGGGCACATCGAGCTCCTACAATGAGCAGTTCTTC
V gene: TRBV10-3; J gene: TRBJ2-3; clone size: many; D gene: TRBD1; CDR3 protein: CAISDPRTGLSLNEDTQYF; CDR3 DNA: TGTGCCATCAGTGACCCCCGGACAGGGCTCTCCCTAAACGAAGATACGCAGTATTTT
V gene: TRBV29-1; J gene: TRBJ2-7; clone size: many; D gene: .; CDR3 protein: CSVVGADYEQYF; CDR3 DNA: TGCAGCGTTGTGGGCGCTGATTACGAGCAGTACTTC
V gene: TRBV20-1; J gene: TRBJ1-1; clone size: many; D gene: .; CDR3 protein: CSAFGQLNTEAFF; CDR3 DNA: TGCAGTGCATTCGGTCAGTTGAACACTGAAGCTTTCTTT
V gene: TRBV5-1; J gene: TRBJ1-5; clone size: many; D gene: .; CDR3 protein: CASRASGSSNQPQHF; CDR3 DNA: TGCGCCAGCAGAGCGTCAGGGAGTAGCAATCAGCCCCAGCATTTT
V gene: TRBV5-5; J gene: TRBJ1-1; clone size: many; D gene: TRBD1; CDR3 protein: CASNRQGYTEAFF; CDR3 DNA: TGTGCCAGCAACCGACAGGGGTACACTGAAGCTTTCTTT
V gene: TRBV6-5; J gene: TRBJ2-7; clone size: many; D gene: .; CDR3 protein: CASSYGTGNYEQYF; CDR3 DNA: TGTGCCAGCAGTTATGGCACAGGGAACTACGAGCAGTACTTC
V gene: TRBV5-1; J gene: TRBJ2-1; clone size: many; D gene: TRBD1; CDR3 protein: CASSGRQGHNEQFF; CDR3 DNA: TGCGCCAGCAGCGGAAGACAGGGCCACAATGAGCAGTTCTTC
V gene: TRBV7-8; J gene: TRBJ2-2; clone size: many; D gene: .; CDR3 protein: CASSLARARYTGELFF; CDR3 DNA: TGTGCCAGCAGCTTAGCGCGGGCTAGATACACCGGGGAGCTGTTTTTT
V gene: TRBV20-1; J gene: TRBJ1-4; clone size: many; D gene: .; CDR3 protein: CSARRQTNEKLFF; CDR3 DNA: TGCAGTGCTAGACGGCAGACTAATGAAAAACTGTTTTTT
V gene: TRBV4-1; J gene: TRBJ2-7; clone size: .; D gene: .; CDR3 protein: CASSHQGKGIYEQYF; CDR3 DNA: TGCGCCAGCAGCCATCAAGGGAAGGGGATCTACGAGCAGTACTTC
V gene: TRBV11-1; J gene: TRBJ2-2; clone size: few; D gene: .; CDR3 protein: CASSLALRELFF; CDR3 DNA: TGTGCCAGCAGCTTAGCCCTCCGGGAGCTGTTTTTT
V gene: TRBV5-1; J gene: TRBJ1-1; clone size: many; D gene: TRBD1; CDR3 protein: CASSLRQGARNTEAFF; CDR3 DNA: TGCGCCAGCAGCTTGAGGCAGGGGGCCCGGAACACTGAAGCTTTCTTT
V gene: TRBV5-5; J gene: TRBJ2-7; clone size: few; D gene: .; CDR3 protein: CASSLRGLTYEQYF; CDR3 DNA: TGTGCCAGCAGCCTGAGGGGGTTAACCTACGAGCAGTACTTC
V gene: TRBV28; J gene: TRBJ2-1; clone size: few; D gene: .; CDR3 protein: CASGRGSGDNEQFF; CDR3 DNA: TGTGCCAGCGGACGGGGCAGCGGCGACAATGAGCAGTTCTTC